The 24 T cell receptor beta chains below all came from one sample that was sequenced in a study of vaccination effects on CD4 cells after COVID-19. Following an approximately 11-day culture, CD4+ T cells were purified. The person acquired a PCR-confirmed SARS-CoV-2 infection between March and December 2020. Each participant received a vaccine that was either BNT162b2 or mRNA-1273, given as two doses. Their antigens are not known. Method: immunoSEQ multiplex PCR; TCRdb's copy keeps in-frame clones and lacks some. The table has approximately 40,000 clones, 76% seen once; the top ten hold 3% to 4%. The source material was CD4+ T cells from PBMCs cultured without peptide, sampled after COVID-19 vaccination. The receptors were sampled from a human donor who had a prior SARS-CoV-2 infection.

V is TRBV9 and J is TRBJ2-1; 9 nucleotides align to TRBD2. This CDR3 is built from 16 residues. Germline loops: CDR1 SGDLS, CDR2 YYNGEE. Trimming cost V 0 bases and J 4 bases; bases outside gene matches: 5. The chain's CDR3 is CASSVGPSGTYNEQFF. In DNA form, the CDR3 reads TGTGCCAGCAGCGTAGGTCCTAGCGGGACTTACAATGAGCAGTTCTTC.

This clone has more than one count but fewer than ten. V gene TRBV5-4 combines with J gene TRBJ2-7; TRBD1 matches 7 bases. CDR1 and CDR2 from the germline V gene are SGHNT and YYREEE (reference sequence). V dropped 4 bases and J dropped 0; count of bases not matched to a gene: 7. The CDR3 sequence is 15 residues long. DNA for the CDR3: TGTGCCAGCAGCCCGGACAGGCTTGGCTCCTACGAGCAGTACTTC. This translates into CASSPDRLGSYEQYF.

J is TRBJ2-2 and V is TRBV19; D tentatively reads TRBD1 or TRBD2 (6 bases each). CDR1 is LNHDA and CDR2 is SQIVND in the germline V gene (reference sequence). V was cut by 6 bases and J by 0 bases, with 23 bases left in between. The CDR3 length is 19 residues. In nucleotides, the CDR3 is TGTGCCAGTAGCGGGGGAGAAAGACAGGCCACCTCGAACACCGGGGAGCTGTTTTTT. It encodes CASSGGERQATSNTGELFF.

The CDR3 DNA reads TGTGCCAGCAGTTTCGGGACAGCTAGCAATCAGCCCCAGCATTTT. Translation: CASSFGTASNQPQHF. The genes are TRBV27 and TRBJ1-5; 7 bases are a match to TRBD1. The V gene's germline CDR1 is MNHEY and CDR2 SMNVEV (reference sequence). Trimming at V came to 3 bases and at J to 0 bases, leaving 2 bases not matched to a gene. The CDR3 sequence is 15 residues long.

The chain joins TRBV6-5 to TRBJ2-5, with 10 positions matching TRBD1. Trimming removed 5 bases from V and 5 bases from J; junction bases left unmatched: 5. The CDR3 totals 14 residues. CDR1 and CDR2 from the germline V gene are MNHEY and SVGAGI. The CDR3 spells CASSRQGAGETQYF. CDR3 DNA: TGTGCCAGCAGTAGACAGGGGGCTGGGGAGACCCAGTACTTC.

V is TRBV10-2 and J is TRBJ2-1; 7 nucleotides agree with TRBD1. Germline V lookup: CDR1 WSHSY, CDR2 SAAADI. V lost 2 bases, J lost 3 bases, and 4 bases stayed unmatched. There are 15 residues in the CDR3. The CDR3, as DNA: TGCGCCAGCAGTGAGCGAGGGGGCATCTACAATGAGCAGTTCTTC. It translates to CASSERGGIYNEQFF.

CDR3 nucleotide sequence: TGCGCCAGCAGCCTCCCCGCCAGCACAGATACGCAGTATTTT. Translating gives CASSLPASTDTQYF. This chain uses TRBV4-1 with TRBJ2-3; D remains ambiguous. CDR3 length equals 14 residues. Germline assignment: CDR1 MGHRA and CDR2 YSYEKL. V was shortened by 4 bases and J by 0 bases, with 8 bases between the two germline ends.

This chain links TRBV15 with TRBJ1-4, with no clear D. This CDR3 is built from 15 residues. V was shortened by 0 bases and J by 6 bases, with 11 bases between the two germline ends. Per germline, CDR1 LNHNV and CDR2 YYDKDF (reference sequence). This CDR3 reads CATSRDLGWDEKLFF. The CDR3 DNA sequence: TGTGCCACCAGCAGAGATCTGGGGTGGGATGAAAAACTGTTTTTT.

This clone was seen once. The V call is TRBV12-3 or TRBV12-4, the J call TRBJ1-5, with a possible D match to TRBD1 (6 bases). The CDR3 totals 13 residues. The V end lost 5 bases, the J end lost 4 bases, and 9 bases lay between the germline ends. For the CDR3, the DNA is TGTGCCAGCAGTCGGGGGCCTAATCAGCCCCAGCATTTT. It is translated as CASSRGPNQPQHF.

The DNA of the CDR3 is TGTGCCACCAGTCGGGACAGGCCCTACGAGCAGTACTTC. As protein: CATSRDRPYEQYF. The chain employs TRBV15 and TRBJ2-7; 8 positions match TRBD1. CDR1 is LNHNV and CDR2 is YYDKDF in the germline V gene (reference sequence). The CDR3 covers 13 residues. The V segment lost 6 bases and the J segment 2 bases; nucleotides outside the gene matches: 3.

The chain uses TRBV7-2 and TRBJ2-5; D not resolved. Germline values: CDR1 SGHTA, CDR2 FQGNSA. The CDR3 has 12 amino acids. Trimming took 5 bases from V and 2 from J, leaving 6 bases between them. The CDR3 DNA reads TGTGCCAGCAGCATAACACAAGAGACCCAGTACTTC. This sequence encodes CASSITQETQYF.

The V and J genes are TRBV7-2 and TRBJ2-2, with D tentatively TRBD2 (5 bases). The V gene lost 5 bases and the J gene lost 2 bases, with 9 bases spanning the gap. Germline V lookup: CDR1 SGHTA, CDR2 FQGNSA. The length of the CDR3 is 14 residues. The CDR3 here is CASSPTRNTGELFF. Here the CDR3 DNA reads TGTGCCAGCAGCCCAACTAGAAACACCGGGGAGCTGTTTTTT.

V and J are TRBV9 and TRBJ1-6; a weak D match, TRBD1 (5 bases). The CDR3 has 14 residues. Per the germline V gene, CDR1 is SGDLS and CDR2 is YYNGEE. Trimming shortened V by 8 bases and J by 5 bases, and 14 bases separated the two germline ends. CDR3 region: CARGSGYDNSPLHF. Here the CDR3 DNA reads TGTGCCAGAGGATCAGGGTACGATAATTCACCCCTCCACTTT.

This chain links TRBV2 with TRBJ1-1; TRBD1 agrees at 8 bases. Looked up from germline, CDR1 is SNHLY and CDR2 is FYNNEI. The CDR3 has 14 amino acids. V lost 5 bases to trimming and J lost 0 bases; unmatched junction nucleotides: 2. The CDR3 is CASSSQGVNTEAFF. In DNA, the CDR3 is TGTGCCAGCAGTTCACAGGGGGTGAACACTGAAGCTTTCTTT. The variable domain in full, completed from reference TRBV2 and TRBJ1-1, reads EPEVTQTPSHQVTQMGQEVILRCVPISNHLYFYWYRQILGQKVEFLVSFYNNEISEKSEIFDDQFSVERPDGSNFTLKIRSTKLEDSAMYFCASSSQGVNTEAFFGQGTRLTVV.

This clone is a singleton in its sample. The chain's CDR3 is CASSEIQGASEKLFF. The CDR3 DNA sequence: TGTGCCAGCAGCGAAATTCAGGGGGCGTCGGAAAAACTGTTTTTT. V gene TRBV9 combines with J gene TRBJ1-4, with TRBD1 matching over 8 bases. The CDR3 is 15 residues long. Germline loops: CDR1 SGDLS, CDR2 YYNGEE. The ends lost 3 bases at V and 8 bases at J; junction bases unmatched: 9.

J is TRBJ1-5 and V is TRBV9; 7 bases line up with TRBD1. This CDR3 comprises 13 residues. Trimming removed 1 base from V and 7 bases from J; junction bases left unmatched: 2. Germline V gives CDR1 SGDLS, CDR2 YYNGEE. This chain's CDR3 is CASSVTGVQPQHF. CDR3 coding DNA: TGTGCCAGCAGCGTAACAGGGGTACAGCCCCAGCATTTT.

The CDR3 sequence: CASSLEVRVSGANVLTF. The CDR3 nucleotides are TGTGCCAGCAGCCTTGAAGTCAGGGTCTCTGGGGCCAACGTCCTGACTTTC. The V gene is TRBV3-1 (or the pseudogene TRBV3-2), the J gene TRBJ2-6; tentatively, D is TRBD1 (5 bases). Trimming removed 4 bases from V and 0 bases from J, with 13 bases in between. CDR1 is LGHDT, CDR2 YNNKEL, per germline (reference sequence). The CDR3 is made up of 17 amino acids.

V and J are TRBV6-8 and TRBJ1-6; D unclear. This CDR3 spans 15 amino acids. Trimming took 9 bases from V and 2 from J, leaving 14 bases between them. Germline V gives CDR1 MNHGY, CDR2 SAAAGT. CDR3 loop: CARGRAGTYNSPLHF. The CDR3 DNA is TGTGCCAGAGGGAGGGCTGGGACCTATAATTCACCCCTCCACTTT.

A single count supports this clone. This chain connects TRBV5-6 to TRBJ2-7, with D possibly called TRBD1 or TRBD2 (5 bases each). Trimming stripped 4 bases from V and 6 bases from J, with 8 bases between. This CDR3 is built from 11 residues. Germline lookup yields CDR1 SGHDT and CDR2 YYEEEE. CDR3 in amino acids: CASSRDVEQYF. The DNA of the CDR3 is TGTGCCAGCAGCCGGGACGTCGAGCAGTACTTC.

This chain joins TRBV9 and TRBJ1-2; possible D gene TRBD1, 6 bases. CDR1 is SGDLS and CDR2 is YYNGEE in the germline V gene. The CDR3 is made up of 13 amino acids. V was trimmed by 0 bases and J by 8 bases, leaving 11 bases between them. CDR3 region: CASSVATGIGYTF. The CDR3 DNA follows: TGTGCCAGCAGCGTAGCAACAGGGATAGGCTACACCTTC.

This chain connects TRBV7-2 to TRBJ2-5, with unresolved D. V was pared by 2 bases and J by 2 bases, with 6 bases between. CDR1 is SGHTA and CDR2 is FQGNSA in the germline V gene. The CDR3 has 13 amino acids. The chain's CDR3 is CASSLRIQETQYF. CDR3 coding DNA: TGTGCCAGCAGCTTAAGGATTCAAGAGACCCAGTACTTC.

The chain recombines TRBV5-5 with TRBJ1-2, with a weak D call TRBD1 (6 bases). The germline V gene encodes CDR1 SGHKS and CDR2 YYEKEE (reference sequence). The CDR3 covers 16 residues. V dropped 1 base and J dropped 4 bases, with 17 bases sitting between them. Written as DNA, the CDR3 is TGTGCCAGCAGCTTGCGGGTGGGGCAGGGGATCTATGGCTACACCTTC. This codes for CASSLRVGQGIYGYTF.

The genes are TRBV4-3 and TRBJ2-2, with TRBD2 matching 8 bases. The junction had 7 bases not matched to a gene; V was cut back by 0 bases and J by 4 bases. Germline CDR1 LGHNA, CDR2 YSLEER. This CDR3 spans 17 amino acids. The CDR3 DNA reads TGCGCCAGCAGCCAAGAGTCGGGGGGGCAGGCCACCGGGGAGCTGTTTTTT. Its protein is CASSQESGGQATGELFF.

This chain joins TRBV10-3 and TRBJ2-4; 9 bases match TRBD1. Germline CDR1 and CDR2: ENHRY and SYGVKD. This CDR3 contains 15 residues. J was trimmed by 12 bases and V by 10 bases; bases with no gene match: 19. The CDR3 DNA sequence: TGTGCCACCGCCCCTCAACAGGGGGCGTATGTCACTCAGTACTTC. Translation gives CATAPQQGAYVTQYF.